These 8 T cell receptor beta chains came from one sample sequenced in a study of blood T cells in healthy people across ages. The use of a sample-barcoded 5' primer and a J-beta primer mix characterized a second PCR of about 6 to 11 cycles. MiXCR, run by TCRdb on the 5' RACE reads, gives a single entry per CDR3 protein. The table lists 1,800,000 or so distinct CDR3 sequences, about 39% of them singletons, with under 25% in the top ten. Material for sequencing was blood. These TCRs come from a human donor in good health.

The chain is built from TRBV9 and TRBJ2-1, with unresolved D. V lost 4 bases to trimming and J lost 5 bases, with 7 bases between them. The CDR3 is 12 amino acids. The germline V gene encodes CDR1 SGDLS and CDR2 YYNGEE. This CDR3 reads CASSNPNNEQFF. CDR3 DNA sequence: TGTGCCAGCAGCAACCCTAACAATGAGCAGTTCTTC. The full variable domain, completed using reference TRBV9 and TRBJ2-1, is DSGVTQTPKHLITATGQRVTLRCSPRSGDLSVYWYQQSLDQGLQFLIQYYNGEERAKGNILERFSAQQFPDLHSELNLSSLELGDSALYFCASSNPNNEQFFGPGTRLTVL.

This clonotype was recorded a few times. V gene TRBV30 combines with J gene TRBJ1-2; no reliable D call. Trimming took 2 bases from V and 4 from J, leaving 11 bases between them. The CDR3 length is 13 residues. CDR1 is GTSNPN and CDR2 is SVGIG in the germline V gene (reference sequence). CDR3 amino acids: CAWSLTGGYGYTF. CDR3 sequence (DNA): TGTGCCTGGAGTTTGACCGGCGGCTATGGCTACACCTTC.

V is TRBV12-3 or TRBV12-4 and J is TRBJ1-5; unclear D gene. V was cut by 5 bases and J by 0 bases, with 5 bases left in between. CDR3 length: 13 amino acids. The chain's CDR3 is CASSKASNQPQHF. Written as DNA, the CDR3 is TGTGCCAGCAGTAAAGCTAGCAATCAGCCCCAGCATTTT.

This clonotype was detected only a few times. This chain connects TRBV6-1 to TRBJ2-3, with D unresolved. Germline-derived CDR1 and CDR2 are MNHNS and SASEGT. This CDR3 is built from 14 residues. The V and J ends lost 3 bases and 2 bases respectively, with 9 bases between them. The CDR3 DNA reads as TGTGCCAGCAGTGACCGCTTAAACACAGATACGCAGTATTTT. This sequence encodes CASSDRLNTDTQYF.

The CDR3 DNA follows: TGTGCCAGCAGCGAAACCGGGACAGGTGACACCGGGGAGCTGTTTTTT. It is translated as CASSETGTGDTGELFF. The chain employs TRBV9 and TRBJ2-2; 8 bases agree with TRBD1. The V and J ends lost 3 bases and 3 bases, in that order; junction bases with no gene match: 7. Per germline, CDR1 SGDLS and CDR2 YYNGEE. The CDR3 has 16 residues.

With regard to this clonotype: At one boundary the junction diverges from the germline segment, which might be a read error. V usage is TRBV7-8 and J usage is TRBJ2-1, with D perhaps TRBD1 (6 bases). From germline, CDR1 is SGHVS and CDR2 FQNEAQ. The CDR3 has 18 amino acids. The CDR3 reads CASRNRRITGLGYNVQFF. The CDR3, as DNA: TGTGCCAGCAGAAACCGAAGAATAACAGGGTTGGGGTACAATGTGCAGTTCTTC.

The V and J genes are TRBV15 and TRBJ2-5; possible D gene TRBD1, 5 bases. The J call may be faulty, since TRBJ2-7 better matches the DNA end. Germline assignment: CDR1 LNHNV and CDR2 YYDKDF (reference sequence). This CDR3 comprises 15 residues. The CDR3 region is CATSRDPRRVSEQYF. The CDR3 region has the DNA TGTGCCACCAGCAGAGATCCGCGCAGGGTGTCCGAGCAGTACTTC.

This clonotype was counted a few times. The chain uses TRBV29-1 and TRBJ2-3; D is perhaps TRBD2 (6 bases). Germline V lookup: CDR1 SQVTM, CDR2 ANQGSEA. CDR3 length: 13 amino acids. The V end was cut by 7 bases, the J end by 3 bases, with 14 bases between. The CDR3 loop reads CSATWRVTDTQYF. CDR3 nucleotides: TGCAGCGCGACGTGGAGGGTAACAGATACGCAGTATTTT.